One sample yielded the 17 T cell receptor beta chains listed below, sequenced in a study of blood T cell repertoires in COVID-19. Measured with immunoSEQ multiplex PCR; TCRdb has only the in-frame clones, and not every one. Among over 300,000 clones listed, 65% to 90% were seen once. Sequenced: peripheral blood. The receptors stem from a human donor in a cohort sampled during active COVID-19.

The chain couples TRBV9 to TRBJ1-1, with 8 positions matching TRBD1. V dropped 4 bases and J dropped 3; count of bases not matched to a gene: 11. Germline assignment: CDR1 SGDLS and CDR2 YYNGEE. This CDR3 is 16 amino acids long. This CDR3 is CASSPRTGTLDTEAFF. CDR3 in DNA: TGTGCCAGCAGCCCGCGGACAGGGACCTTGGACACTGAAGCTTTCTTT.

The rearrangement uses TRBV3-1 (or the pseudogene TRBV3-2) and TRBJ1-5, with D uncertain. The V end lost 0 bases, the J end lost 6 bases, and 6 bases lay between the germline ends. From germline, CDR1 is LGHDT and CDR2 YNNKEL (reference sequence). This CDR3 has 13 amino acids. The CDR3 region is CASSQDRSQPQHF. CDR3 DNA sequence: TGTGCCAGCAGCCAAGACCGGAGTCAGCCCCAGCATTTT.

This chain connects TRBV5-4 to TRBJ1-2; unclear D gene. The V end was cut by 1 base, the J end by 2 bases, with 12 bases between. The CDR3 consists of 15 residues. Germline V gives CDR1 SGHNT, CDR2 YYREEE (reference sequence). CDR3 in amino acids: CASSLSAGRNYGYTF. The CDR3 DNA reads TGTGCCAGCAGCTTGTCAGCCGGGAGGAACTATGGCTACACCTTC.

As to this clone: This CDR3 is also generated by other DNA sequences in the sample. The chain employs TRBV30 and TRBJ1-5; 9 bases align to TRBD1. This CDR3 is built from 13 residues. J was trimmed by 4 bases and V by 3 bases; bases with no gene match: 1. Germline CDR1 and CDR2: GTSNPN and SVGIG (reference sequence). The CDR3 loop reads CAWSGQGNQPQHF. The DNA of the CDR3 is TGTGCCTGGAGCGGACAGGGGAATCAGCCCCAGCATTTT.

The chain combines TRBV3-1 (or the pseudogene TRBV3-2) with TRBJ2-7; 7 positions match TRBD2. Germline CDR1 and CDR2: LGHDT and YNNKEL (reference sequence). V lost 4 bases to trimming and J lost 5 bases; unmatched junction nucleotides: 8. The CDR3 spans 14 residues. The DNA of the CDR3 is TGTGCCAGCAGCCGTCGGGGGGAAAGTAACGAGCAGTACTTC. This gives the protein CASSRRGESNEQYF.

The chain couples TRBV2 to TRBJ2-1, with 7 bases aligning to TRBD1. CDR3 length: 13 residues. V was clipped by 7 bases and J by 9 bases; unmatched bases: 9. Germline lookup yields CDR1 SNHLY and CDR2 FYNNEI. CDR3: CASMRTGNTEQFF. CDR3 in DNA: TGTGCCAGCATGAGGACAGGTAATACTGAGCAGTTCTTC.

This clone was counted only a few times. V usage is TRBV7-9 and J usage is TRBJ1-4; no clear D gene. CDR1 and CDR2 (germline): SEHNR, FQNEAQ (reference sequence). V lost 4 bases to trimming and J lost 9 bases, with 21 bases between them. CDR3 length equals 16 residues. CDR3 bases: TGTGCCAGCAGCTCCCTTAGCGGGGAGTTGCCTAAAAAACTGTTTTTT. It is translated as CASSSLSGELPKKLFF. Supplemented by reference TRBV7-9 and TRBJ1-4, the full variable domain reads DTGVSQNPRHKITKRGQNVTFRCDPISEHNRLYWYRQTLGQGPEFLTYFQNEAQLEKSRLLSDRFSAERPKGSFSTLEIQRTEQGDSAMYLCASSSLSGELPKKLFFGSGTQLSVL.

This chain connects TRBV13 to TRBJ1-1; 10 bases are shared with TRBD1. The J segment lost 4 bases and the V segment lost 5 bases, leaving 10 bases of the junction unmatched. The CDR3 loop spans 16 amino acids. Germline V gene data show CDR1 as PRHDT and CDR2 as FYEKMQ (reference sequence). For the CDR3, the DNA is TGTGCCAGCAGCGGTCGGACAGGGGGGTTTAGCACTGAAGCTTTCTTT. It translates to CASSGRTGGFSTEAFF.

The CDR3: CASGGQGVHYGYTF. For the CDR3, the DNA is TGTGCCAGCGGGGGACAGGGGGTACATTATGGCTACACCTTC. This chain uses TRBV6-5 with TRBJ1-2, with 11 bases fitting TRBD1. There are 14 residues in the CDR3. From germline, CDR1 is MNHEY and CDR2 SVGAGI. The V and J ends lost 8 bases and 5 bases, in that order; junction bases with no gene match: 7.

V and J are TRBV19 and TRBJ1-2; D is ambiguous. CDR1 and CDR2 from the germline V gene are LNHDA and SQIVND (reference sequence). V was pared by 5 bases and J by 4 bases, with 11 bases between. This CDR3 spans 13 amino acids. CDR3 nucleotides: TGTGCCAGTAGTCTCACCCCGCGCTATGGCTACACCTTC. Translating gives CASSLTPRYGYTF.

The CDR3, as DNA: TGTGCCACCAGTGATACCGGACAGGGCAGGGAGCTGTTTTTT. Translated: CATSDTGQGRELFF. The chain employs TRBV24-1 and TRBJ2-2, with TRBD1 identical over 8 bases. The CDR3 is made up of 14 amino acids. Per the germline V gene, CDR1 is KGHDR and CDR2 is SFDVKD. V was clipped by 3 bases and J by 9 bases; unmatched bases: 5.

The chain couples TRBV3-1 (or the pseudogene TRBV3-2) to TRBJ1-5, with TRBD1 matching over 7 bases. The CDR3 has 15 residues. V trimming: 1 base; J trimming: 3 bases; junction bases outside the gene matches: 3. In germline, CDR1 is LGHDT, CDR2 YNNKEL (reference sequence). CDR3 protein: CASSQGQGNNQPQHF. As DNA, the CDR3 is TGTGCCAGCAGCCAAGGACAGGGAAACAATCAGCCCCAGCATTTT.

The rearrangement joins TRBV6-5 to TRBJ1-1; D is perhaps TRBD1 (6 bases). The V end was cut by 6 bases, the J end by 2 bases, with 16 bases between. This CDR3 is 15 amino acids long. CDR1 MNHEY and CDR2 SVGAGI come from the germline V gene. The DNA of the CDR3 is TGTGCCAGCAGCAGGGGCGAGCTGGGAAACACTGAAGCTTTCTTT. The encoded protein is CASSRGELGNTEAFF.

The rearrangement uses TRBV5-4 and TRBJ2-1, with 7 bases matching TRBD2. The CDR3 extends over 16 amino acids. Germline assignment: CDR1 SGHNT and CDR2 YYREEE (reference sequence). V was pared by 0 bases and J by 8 bases, with 11 bases of the junction left unmatched. The CDR3: CASSLGGGESIDEQFF. The DNA of the CDR3 is TGTGCCAGCAGCTTGGGCGGGGGTGAAAGTATCGATGAGCAGTTCTTC. Full variable domain (rest looked up from reference TRBV5-4 and TRBJ2-1): ETGVTQSPTHLIKTRGQQVTLRCSSQSGHNTVSWYQQALGQGPQFIFQYYREEENGRGNFPPRFSGLQFPNYSSELNVNALELDDSALYLCASSLGGGESIDEQFFGPGTRLTVL.

The chain joins TRBV5-1 to TRBJ1-1; the D gene is possibly TRBD1 (6 bases). Germline V gene data show CDR1 as SGHRS and CDR2 as YFSETQ. V lost 4 bases and J lost 1, with 14 bases in between. CDR3 length equals 15 residues. CDR3 nucleotide sequence: TGCGCCAGCAGCCCCGGGGGGGCGAGGAACACTGAAGCTTTCTTT. It yields the protein CASSPGGARNTEAFF.

The J gene is TRBJ1-1, the V gene TRBV6-1; TRBD1 aligns across 7 bases. J gave up 1 base and V 3 bases, and 5 bases lay outside the gene matches. The CDR3 has 15 residues. Looked up from germline, CDR1 is MNHNS and CDR2 is SASEGT. The CDR3 loop reads CASSDLGQSNTEAFF. The CDR3 nucleotides are TGTGCCAGCAGTGACCTGGGACAGTCGAACACTGAAGCTTTCTTT.

The chain has TRBV27 and TRBJ2-7, with 9 bases identical to TRBD1. V lost 4 bases, J lost 3 bases, and 7 bases stayed unmatched. The germline V gene has CDR1 MNHEY and CDR2 SMNVEV (reference sequence). This CDR3 has 15 amino acids. The CDR3 sequence: CASSSSTGGFYEQYF. DNA of the CDR3: TGTGCCAGCAGTTCCTCGACAGGGGGGTTCTACGAGCAGTACTTC.